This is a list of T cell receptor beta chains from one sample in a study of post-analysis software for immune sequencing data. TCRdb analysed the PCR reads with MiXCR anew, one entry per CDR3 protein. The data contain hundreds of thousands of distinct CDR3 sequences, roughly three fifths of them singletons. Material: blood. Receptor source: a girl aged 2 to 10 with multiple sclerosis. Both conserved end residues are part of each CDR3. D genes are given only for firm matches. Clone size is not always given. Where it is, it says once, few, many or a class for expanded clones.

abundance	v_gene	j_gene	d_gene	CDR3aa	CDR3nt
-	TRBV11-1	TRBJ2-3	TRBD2	CASSSGVSGARTDTQYF	TGTGCCAGCAGCTCCGGGGTCAGCGGGGCCCGCACAGATACGCAGTATTTT
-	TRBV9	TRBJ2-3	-	CASSRDPITDTQYF	TGTGCCAGCAGCCGGGACCCAATCACAGATACGCAGTATTTT
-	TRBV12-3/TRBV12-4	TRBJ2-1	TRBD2	CASTLGTRGMDEQFF	TGTGCCAGCACTCTCGGGACTAGGGGCATGGATGAGCAGTTCTTC
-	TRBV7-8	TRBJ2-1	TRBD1	CASGDRAYNEQFF	TGTGCCAGTGGGGACAGGGCCTACAATGAGCAGTTCTTC
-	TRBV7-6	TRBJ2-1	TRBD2	CASSLVSLAGGYSEQFF	TGTGCCAGCAGCTTAGTATCTCTAGCGGGGGGCTATAGTGAGCAGTTCTTC
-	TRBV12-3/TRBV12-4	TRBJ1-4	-	CASSSLGVNEKLFF	TGTGCCAGCAGTTCCCTGGGGGTTAATGAAAAACTGTTTTTT
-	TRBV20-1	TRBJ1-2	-	CSARDPVGGGYTF	TGCAGTGCTAGGGACCCGGTCGGGGGCGGCTACACCTTC
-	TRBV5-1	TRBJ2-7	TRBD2	CASSQNRLARPGEQYF	TGCGCCAGCAGCCAGAATAGACTAGCCAGGCCGGGAGAGCAGTACTTC
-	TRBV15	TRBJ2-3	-	CATRGETLPTDTQYF	TGTGCCACCAGAGGGGAGACTCTCCCCACAGATACGCAGTATTTT
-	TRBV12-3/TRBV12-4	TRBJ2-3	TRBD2	CASNRGVSSTDTQYF	TGTGCCAGCAACCGGGGGGTCTCTAGCACAGATACGCAGTATTTT
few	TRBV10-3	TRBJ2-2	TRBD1	CAIMGTGGYGELFF	TGTGCCATCATGGGGACAGGGGGTTACGGGGAGCTGTTTTTT
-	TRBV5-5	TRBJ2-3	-	CASSLDLTGHTQYF	TGTGCCAGCAGCTTGGACTTGACAGGACATACGCAGTATTTT
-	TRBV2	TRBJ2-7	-	CASSAGLSSYEQYF	TGTGCCAGCAGTGCAGGTTTAAGCTCCTACGAGCAGTACTTC
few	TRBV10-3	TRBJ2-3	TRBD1	CAITRDREDTQYF	TGTGCCATCACCCGGGACAGGGAAGATACGCAGTATTTT
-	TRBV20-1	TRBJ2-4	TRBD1	CSARGPGQGDIQYF	TGCAGTGCTAGAGGCCCGGGACAGGGCGACATTCAGTACTTC
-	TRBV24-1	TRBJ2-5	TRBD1	CATSDLGQGSGKAGETQYF	TGTGCCACCAGTGACCTTGGACAGGGGAGCGGCAAGGCCGGGGAGACCCAGTACTTC
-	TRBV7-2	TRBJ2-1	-	CASGWGALGNEQFF	TGTGCCAGCGGGTGGGGGGCGTTAGGAAATGAGCAGTTCTTC
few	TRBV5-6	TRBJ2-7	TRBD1	CASSSNRDRGYF	TGTGCCAGCAGCTCAAACCGGGACAGGGGGTACTTC
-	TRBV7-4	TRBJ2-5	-	CASSFGSIGRETQYF	TGTGCCAGCAGCTTCGGAAGTATCGGGCGGGAGACCCAGTACTTC
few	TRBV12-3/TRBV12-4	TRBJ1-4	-	CASSWGPTNEKLFF	TGTGCCAGCAGTTGGGGGCCAACTAATGAAAAACTGTTTTTT
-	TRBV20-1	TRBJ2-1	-	CSARITTYNEQFF	TGCAGTGCTAGAATAACGACTTACAATGAGCAGTTCTTC
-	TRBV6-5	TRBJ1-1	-	CASSYGLVGGMNTEAFF	TGTGCCAGCAGTTACGGATTGGTAGGCGGAATGAACACTGAAGCTTTCTTT
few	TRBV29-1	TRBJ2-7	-	CSVKAQYF	TGCAGCGTTAAGGCCCAGTACTTC
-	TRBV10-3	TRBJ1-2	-	CAITKSEGTYGYTF	TGTGCCATCACCAAGAGCGAGGGTACCTATGGCTACACCTTC
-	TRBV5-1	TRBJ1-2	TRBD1	CASSLGRQGASGYTF	TGCGCCAGCAGCTTGGGTCGGCAGGGGGCCAGTGGCTACACCTTC
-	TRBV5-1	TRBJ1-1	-	CASSFDRSGNTEAFF	TGCGCCAGCAGCTTTGACAGGTCAGGAAACACTGAAGCTTTCTTT
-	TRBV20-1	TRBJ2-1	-	CSAPTRPDPYNEQFF	TGCAGTGCTCCGACTCGGCCGGATCCCTACAATGAGCAGTTCTTC
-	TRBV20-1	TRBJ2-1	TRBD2	CSALSSGSYNEQFF	TGCAGTGCCCTCTCTAGCGGCTCCTACAATGAGCAGTTCTTC
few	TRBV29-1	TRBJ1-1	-	CSVAAGVLNTEAFF	TGCAGCGTTGCCGCTGGGGTCTTAAACACTGAAGCTTTCTTT
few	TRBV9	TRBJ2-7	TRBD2	CASSPGGLAVYEQYF	TGTGCCAGCAGTCCGGGGGGACTAGCGGTCTACGAGCAGTACTTC
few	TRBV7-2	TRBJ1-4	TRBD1	CATARGRGGKLFF	TGTGCTACAGCGAGGGGGCGCGGCGGTAAACTGTTTTTT
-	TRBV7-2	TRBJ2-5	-	CASSLQQGRGDTQYF	TGTGCCAGCAGCTTACAGCAGGGGCGCGGGGATACCCAGTACTTC
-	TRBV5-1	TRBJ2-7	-	CASSATESYEQYF	TGCGCCAGCAGCGCAACGGAGTCCTACGAGCAGTACTTC
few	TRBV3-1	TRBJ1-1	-	CASSLDSQLEAFF	TGTGCCAGCAGCCTCGACAGCCAACTTGAAGCTTTCTTT
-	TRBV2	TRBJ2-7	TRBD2	CAGSGGLSYEQYF	TGTGCCGGCAGCGGGGGCCTTTCCTACGAGCAGTACTTC
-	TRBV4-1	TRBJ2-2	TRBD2	CASMGTSAQRTGELFF	TGCGCCAGCATGGGGACTAGCGCCCAAAGGACCGGGGAGCTGTTTTTT
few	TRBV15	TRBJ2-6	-	CATSRYASGANVLTF	TGTGCCACCAGCAGATATGCCTCTGGGGCCAACGTCCTGACTTTC
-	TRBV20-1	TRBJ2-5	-	CSARTVRRGQYF	TGCAGTGCCCGGACTGTCCGCAGGGGCCAGTACTTC
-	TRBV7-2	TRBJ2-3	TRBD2	CASSPTSGITDTQYF	TGTGCCAGCAGCCCGACTAGCGGCATTACAGATACGCAGTATTTT
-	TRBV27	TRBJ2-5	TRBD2	CASSLSWEGGFEQYF	TGTGCCAGCAGTTTATCTTGGGAGGGAGGCTTCGAACAGTACTTC
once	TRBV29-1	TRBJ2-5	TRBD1	CSVDGGQGLETQYF	TGCAGCGTTGATGGGGGACAGGGGTTGGAGACCCAGTACTTC
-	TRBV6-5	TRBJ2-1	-	CASSNGVNEQFF	TGTGCCAGCAGCAACGGAGTTAATGAGCAGTTCTTC
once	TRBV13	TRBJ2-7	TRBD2	CASSLAVGSGWRNSYEQYF	TGTGCCAGCAGCTTAGCGGTGGGTAGCGGGTGGAGGAACTCCTACGAGCAGTACTTC
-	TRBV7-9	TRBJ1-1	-	CASSFMGGTEAFF	TGTGCCAGCAGCTTTATGGGTGGGACTGAAGCTTTCTTT
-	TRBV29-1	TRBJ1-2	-	CSVDLGYGYTF	TGCAGCGTTGATCTAGGCTATGGCTACACCTTC
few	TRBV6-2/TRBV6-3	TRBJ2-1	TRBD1	CASGEYRGSGYNERFF	TGTGCCAGCGGGGAGTACAGGGGCTCGGGTTACAATGAGCGGTTCTTC
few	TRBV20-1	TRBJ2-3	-	CSARPGPSGDTQYF	TGCAGTGCTAGGCCGGGACCGTCAGGAGATACGCAGTATTTT
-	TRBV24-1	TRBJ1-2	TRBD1	CATSDTGGGYGYTF	TGTGCCACCAGTGATACAGGGGGCGGGTATGGCTACACCTTC
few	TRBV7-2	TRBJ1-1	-	CASSQGFRDGNTEAFF	TGTGCCAGCAGCCAAGGGTTCAGAGACGGGAACACTGAAGCTTTCTTT
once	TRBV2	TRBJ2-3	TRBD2	CASSERSGADTQYF	TGTGCCAGCAGTGAAAGAAGCGGGGCAGATACGCAGTATTTT